These T cell receptor beta chains were read from a single sample in a study of blood T cell repertoires in COVID-19. TCRdb's copy holds only in-frame clones and misses some; the assay was immunoSEQ multiplex PCR. The data contain 75,000 to 90,000 clones, around four fifths of them seen just once; the ten biggest clones take up 15% to 20%. The source material was peripheral blood. These receptors came from a man older than 75 with active or convalescent COVID-19. CDR3s leave out the opening cysteine and the closing phenylalanine or tryptophan. The order of the fields is CDR3 length, V gene, clone size, J gene, CDR3 protein. Size is stated for part of the rows, as once, few or many counts, or as a class when the clone is expanded.

CDR3 length: 13; V gene: TRBV6-4; clone size: .; J gene: TRBJ2-2; CDR3 protein: ASSPGLGNTGELF
CDR3 length: 12; V gene: TRBV5-1; clone size: .; J gene: TRBJ2-2; CDR3 protein: ASSGLGKYGELF
CDR3 length: 12; V gene: TRBV19; clone size: many; J gene: TRBJ2-2; CDR3 protein: ASSISRNTGELF
CDR3 length: 14; V gene: TRBV5-1; clone size: few; J gene: TRBJ1-1; CDR3 protein: ASSLGTQGTGTEAF
CDR3 length: 13; V gene: TRBV19; clone size: .; J gene: TRBJ2-3; CDR3 protein: ASSIEGTGTDTQY
CDR3 length: 9; V gene: TRBV12-3/TRBV12-4; clone size: .; J gene: TRBJ1-1; CDR3 protein: ASSSQLEAF
CDR3 length: 12; V gene: TRBV7-8; clone size: .; J gene: TRBJ1-1; CDR3 protein: ASNIARGGGEAF
CDR3 length: 13; V gene: TRBV18; clone size: .; J gene: TRBJ1-5; CDR3 protein: ASSPDGGRDQPQH
CDR3 length: 13; V gene: TRBV25-1; clone size: few; J gene: TRBJ2-5; CDR3 protein: ASSEFSGQSETQY
CDR3 length: 17; V gene: TRBV4-1; clone size: .; J gene: TRBJ2-1; CDR3 protein: ASSRLTGTSGSSYNEQF
CDR3 length: 16; V gene: TRBV4-1; clone size: once; J gene: TRBJ1-1; CDR3 protein: ASSQDLRQGVMNTEAF
CDR3 length: 11; V gene: TRBV29-1; clone size: .; J gene: TRBJ2-1; CDR3 protein: SVRTTSYNEQF
CDR3 length: 13; V gene: TRBV6-5; clone size: .; J gene: TRBJ2-1; CDR3 protein: ASLSPSGNHNEQF
CDR3 length: 13; V gene: TRBV5-1; clone size: .; J gene: TRBJ2-5; CDR3 protein: ASSSGGAGSETQY
CDR3 length: 12; V gene: TRBV29-1; clone size: few; J gene: TRBJ2-3; CDR3 protein: SAVPQGATDTQY
CDR3 length: 15; V gene: TRBV6-1; clone size: .; J gene: TRBJ1-2; CDR3 protein: ASSVISGPNIPYGYT
CDR3 length: 12; V gene: TRBV5-6; clone size: .; J gene: TRBJ1-6; CDR3 protein: ASSLVTYNSPLH
CDR3 length: 12; V gene: TRBV5-8; clone size: .; J gene: TRBJ1-1; CDR3 protein: ASSPGLAGAEAF